This T cell receptor (beta chain) is from a study of long-term antiretroviral therapy in people with HIV. This clone is medium-sized (0.01 to 0.1%). The same CDR3 arises from other DNA sequences in this sample as well. Germline-derived CDR1 and CDR2 are LNHDA and SQIVND (reference sequence). CDR3 length: 13 amino acids. Trimming at V came to 3 bases and at J to 5 bases, leaving 2 bases not matched to a gene. Investigators performed immunoSEQ version v3.0 at survey level. Measured with immunoSEQ multiplex PCR; TCRdb has only the in-frame clones, and not every one. This sample carries 29,000 or so clones, about 96% of them seen once, and the ten largest clones take around 7.4%.

The V call is TRBV19, the J call TRBJ2-7; 9 nucleotides align to TRBD2. The specimen was unsorted PBMCs, collected 5.3 years after starting antiretroviral therapy. This clonotype originated in a man aged 25 to 40 with HIV. CDR3 protein: CASSIASGDEQYF. For the CDR3, the DNA is TGTGCCAGTAGTATTGCTAGCGGGGACGAGCAGTACTTC.